One and the same sample provided the 25 T cell receptor beta chains below, sequenced in a study of T cell changes during pregnancy in multiple sclerosis. Some clones are missing from TCRdb's copy, which holds only in-frame ones; the method was immunoSEQ multiplex PCR. The sample lists about 100,000 clones; about 90% were seen once. Sequenced here: peripheral blood, sampled in the second trimester of pregnancy. The source is a female donor with multiple sclerosis, enrolled in a pregnancy study.

The chain has TRBV19 and TRBJ1-5; D is perhaps TRBD1 (5 bases). This CDR3 spans 14 amino acids. From germline, CDR1 is LNHDA and CDR2 SQIVND (reference sequence). Between the trimmed V and J ends, which lost 7 bases and 3 bases, there was a span of 13 bases. CDR3: CASIDDRNNQPQHF. CDR3 nucleotides: TGTGCCAGTATCGACGACAGAAACAATCAGCCCCAGCATTTT.

The chain couples TRBV28 to TRBJ2-1, with 7 bases identical to TRBD2. V shed 11 bases and J 6 bases; nucleotides not matched to a gene: 4. This CDR3 spans 11 amino acids. Germline V gives CDR1 MDHEN, CDR2 SYDVKM. The CDR3 region is CAGGSRNEQFF. CDR3 nucleotide sequence: TGTGCCGGCGGGAGCCGCAATGAGCAGTTCTTC.

The chain employs TRBV14 and TRBJ1-4; 8 bases agree with TRBD1. CDR1 is SGHDN, CDR2 FVKESK, per germline. V shed 6 bases and J 7 bases; nucleotides not matched to a gene: 10. The CDR3 loop spans 15 amino acids. CDR3 sequence (DNA): TGTGCCAGCAGTTTCGGCGGACAGGGAGGTGAAAAACTGTTTTTT. It specifies CASSFGGQGGEKLFF.

CDR3 loop: CASSRGAGITEETQYF. For the CDR3, the DNA is TGTGCCAGCAGCCGTGGGGCGGGAATAACGGAAGAGACCCAGTACTTC. The chain combines TRBV5-8 with TRBJ2-5; tentative D call: TRBD2 (6 bases). Germline CDR1 reads SGHTS; CDR2 reads YDEGEE. Trimming cost V 4 bases and J 3 bases, with 19 bases left between them. The CDR3 runs 16 residues. The whole variable domain, filled in from reference TRBV5-8 and TRBJ2-5, reads EAGVTQSPTHLIKTRGQQATLRCSPISGHTSVYWYQQALGLGLQFLLWYDEGEERNRGNFPPRFSGRQFPNYSSELNVNALELEDSALYLCASSRGAGITEETQYFGPGTRLLVL.

The V and J genes are TRBV5-1 and TRBJ1-3; tentatively, D is TRBD1 (5 bases). This CDR3 comprises 14 residues. The germline V gene encodes CDR1 SGHRS and CDR2 YFSETQ. The V end lost 3 bases, the J end lost 4 bases, and 11 bases lay between the germline ends. CDR3 bases: TGCGCCAGCAGCTCGCAGGGTTCGGGAAACACCATATATTTT. Translated, it gives CASSSQGSGNTIYF.

The chain carries TRBV6-5 and TRBJ1-1; TRBD1 matches at 8 bases. V lost 6 bases, J lost 3 bases, and 0 bases stayed unmatched. CDR3 length: 12 residues. Germline assignment: CDR1 MNHEY and CDR2 SVGAGI. CDR3 loop: CASRQGDTEAFF. For the CDR3, the DNA is TGTGCCAGCAGACAGGGGGACACTGAAGCTTTCTTT.

This chain uses TRBV15 with TRBJ2-2, with D possibly being TRBD1 (6 bases). Germline CDR1 is LNHNV and CDR2 is YYDKDF (reference sequence). This CDR3 region has 16 residues. V was pared by 2 bases and J by 7 bases, with 17 bases between. The CDR3 region is CATSRPDRPFLGELFF. CDR3 coding DNA: TGTGCCACCAGCAGACCAGACAGGCCCTTCCTCGGGGAGCTGTTTTTT.

The chain recombines TRBV28 with TRBJ1-1; D gene uncertain. V was pared by 4 bases and J by 1 base, with 16 bases between. Germline lookup yields CDR1 MDHEN and CDR2 SYDVKM. The CDR3 loop spans 16 amino acids. Here the CDR3 DNA reads TGTGCCAGCAGTTCCCCCCCTACGACACCGAACACTGAAGCTTTCTTT. Residues: CASSSPPTTPNTEAFF. Full variable domain (missing parts from reference TRBV28 and TRBJ1-1): DVKVTQSSRYLVKRTGEKVFLECVQDMDHENMFWYRQDPGLGLRLIYFSYDVKMKEKGDIPEGYSVSREKKERFSLILESASTNQTSMYLCASSSPPTTPNTEAFFGQGTRLTVV.

The gene calls are TRBV10-2 and TRBJ2-7, with D possibly being TRBD2 (5 bases). CDR3 size: 13 residues. In germline, CDR1 is WSHSY, CDR2 SAAADI. V was cut by 2 bases and J by 7 bases, with 12 bases left in between. The CDR3 here is CASSEKNGGEQYF. The DNA for the CDR3 is TGCGCCAGCAGTGAGAAAAACGGAGGAGAGCAGTACTTC.

This chain connects TRBV6-5 to TRBJ2-7; a possible D gene is TRBD2 (6 bases). Between the trimmed V and J ends, which lost 5 bases and 3 bases, there was a span of 17 bases. Germline CDR1 is MNHEY and CDR2 is SVGAGI. The CDR3 sequence is 15 residues long. The CDR3: CASSPRVGGVYEQYF. The CDR3 bases are TGTGCCAGCAGTCCCCGGGTGGGCGGGGTCTACGAGCAGTACTTC.

V is TRBV6-5 and J is TRBJ2-3; 12 bases match TRBD2. The germline V gene has CDR1 MNHEY and CDR2 SVGAGI. The V segment lost 0 bases and the J segment 6 bases; nucleotides outside the gene matches: 4. The CDR3 is 16 amino acids. This CDR3 is CASSYSRLAGVDTQYF. For the CDR3, the DNA is TGTGCCAGCAGTTACTCGAGACTAGCGGGAGTTGATACGCAGTATTTT.

In this sample, this clone turned up once. The J gene is TRBJ2-7, the V gene TRBV7-8; 8 bases line up with TRBD2. Germline trimming cut 4 bases from V and 7 bases from J; bases unmatched to any gene: 15. The CDR3 totals 16 residues. The germline gives CDR1 SGHVS, CDR2 FQNEAQ. The CDR3 sequence is CASSSAPRAGVWEQYF. CDR3 nucleotides: TGTGCCAGCAGCTCAGCTCCTAGAGCGGGAGTGTGGGAGCAGTACTTC.

V gene TRBV4-2 combines with J gene TRBJ2-2, with D unresolved. V lost 1 base and J 2 bases, leaving 8 bases between the germline ends. This CDR3 is 15 amino acids long. Per the germline V gene, CDR1 is LGHNA and CDR2 is YNFKEQ. The CDR3 here is CASSQVRGNTGELFF. Here the CDR3 DNA reads TGTGCCAGCAGCCAAGTGAGAGGCAACACCGGGGAGCTGTTTTTT.

J is TRBJ2-1 and V is TRBV5-6; 7 bases align to TRBD1. CDR1 and CDR2 (germline): SGHDT, YYEEEE. V shed 4 bases and J 0 bases; nucleotides not matched to a gene: 4. The CDR3 runs to 15 residues. DNA of the CDR3: TGTGCCAGCAGCCAGACAGGGTCCTCCTACAATGAGCAGTTCTTC. It encodes CASSQTGSSYNEQFF. The entire variable domain, with the rest obtained from reference TRBV5-6 and TRBJ2-1, is as follows: DAGVTQSPTHLIKTRGQQVTLRCSPKSGHDTVSWYQQALGQGPQFIFQYYEEEERQRGNFPDRFSGHQFPNYSSELNVNALLLGDSALYLCASSQTGSSYNEQFFGPGTRLTVL.

This chain joins TRBV6-5 and TRBJ1-2; D unresolved. Trimming removed 6 bases at V and 8 bases at J, with 10 bases between. The CDR3 length is 11 residues. From germline, CDR1 is MNHEY and CDR2 SVGAGI. The CDR3 spells CASRAREGYTF. The CDR3 DNA reads as TGTGCCAGCAGAGCCCGGGAGGGCTACACCTTC.

The CDR3 DNA is TGTGCCAGTAGTGCCGGACAGCAGGTTTCAGAGACCCAGTACTTC. As protein: CASSAGQQVSETQYF. The chain has TRBV19 and TRBJ2-5; D might be TRBD1 (6 bases). V lost 5 bases and J lost 4, with 17 bases in between. This CDR3 contains 15 residues. The V gene's germline CDR1 is LNHDA and CDR2 SQIVND (reference sequence).

This chain links TRBV20-1 with TRBJ2-7, with a possible D match to TRBD1 (5 bases). This CDR3 spans 11 amino acids. The germline gives CDR1 DFQATT, CDR2 SNEGSKA (reference sequence). The V gene lost 3 bases and the J gene lost 3 bases, with 6 bases spanning the gap. The chain's CDR3 is CSARDNYEQYF. The CDR3 DNA follows: TGCAGTGCTAGGGACAACTACGAGCAGTACTTC.

As regards this clone: Germline is not matched at one junction end, which may reflect a read error. This chain connects TRBV6-1 to TRBJ1-2; 8 positions agree with TRBD1. Germline V gene lookup returns CDR1 MNHNS and CDR2 SASEGT. The CDR3 runs 15 residues. In nucleotides, the CDR3 is TGTGCCAGCAGCGAAGATAGGACAGGGAGGTATGGCTACACCTTC. This translates into CASSEDRTGRYGYTF.

The gene calls are TRBV6-1 and TRBJ2-3, with D unresolved. The V end was cut by 7 bases, the J end by 6 bases, with 5 bases between. CDR3 length: 10 amino acids. The germline gives CDR1 MNHNS, CDR2 SASEGT. CDR3 in amino acids: CASNGDTQYF. The CDR3 DNA is TGTGCCAGCAACGGGGATACGCAGTATTTT.

The chain recombines TRBV19 with TRBJ1-2, with D perhaps TRBD1 (6 bases). CDR1 is LNHDA, CDR2 SQIVND, per germline (reference sequence). The CDR3 sequence is 14 residues long. Trimming took 6 bases from V and 2 from J, leaving 13 bases between them. CDR3 in amino acids: CASRPSGGNYGYTF. As DNA, the CDR3 is TGTGCCAGTAGGCCTTCGGGGGGCAACTATGGCTACACCTTC.

The chain has TRBV10-3 and TRBJ1-4, with a weak D call TRBD1 (5 bases). The CDR3 is 16 amino acids. Germline loops: CDR1 ENHRY, CDR2 SYGVKD. Trimming pared 4 bases from V and 8 bases from J, leaving 20 bases between. CDR3 protein: CAISGGQQLGGEKLFF. The CDR3 DNA reads TGTGCCATCAGTGGCGGGCAACAACTGGGGGGGGAAAAACTGTTTTTT.

V gene TRBV2 combines with J gene TRBJ2-7; 12 nucleotides agree with TRBD2. V was clipped by 5 bases and J by 7 bases; unmatched bases: 9. Per the germline V gene, CDR1 is SNHLY and CDR2 is FYNNEI. The CDR3 covers 15 residues. The CDR3 loop is CASSSTSGRIGEQYF. The CDR3 region has the DNA TGTGCCAGCAGTTCGACTAGCGGGAGAATTGGGGAGCAGTACTTC.

V is TRBV18 and J is TRBJ2-7; the match to TRBD2 covers 9 bases. Germline CDR1 KGHSH, CDR2 LQKENI. The CDR3 loop spans 14 amino acids. V gave up 5 bases and J gave up 5 bases; unmatched junction bases: 7. CDR3 DNA: TGTGCCAGCTCAACTGGACTAGCGATTCACGAGCAGTACTTC. Translation gives CASSTGLAIHEQYF.

The chain couples TRBV29-1 to TRBJ2-6, with no clear D. V lost 4 bases and J lost 0, with 4 bases in between. CDR3 length: 13 residues. Germline-derived CDR1 and CDR2 are SQVTM and ANQGSEA. The CDR3: CSVAGSGANVLTF. CDR3 sequence (DNA): TGCAGCGTTGCCGGCTCTGGGGCCAACGTCCTGACTTTC.

The chain employs TRBV4-2 and TRBJ1-1, with a tentative D call TRBD1 (5 bases). The CDR3 runs to 17 residues. The germline V and J ends were trimmed by 0 bases and 0 bases, with 14 bases remaining between them. Germline lookup yields CDR1 LGHNA and CDR2 YNFKEQ. The CDR3 loop is CASSQDVWGSLNTEAFF. The CDR3 DNA reads as TGTGCCAGCAGCCAAGATGTTTGGGGCAGCCTGAACACTGAAGCTTTCTTT.